This is a list of T cell receptor beta chains from one sample in a study of T cells in tuberculosis. Clones were sequenced by immunoSEQ multiplex PCR, and TCRdb holds only the in-frame ones, with some missing. The sample comprises 7,500 to 8,500 clones, about 95% of which are singletons, and roughly 12% rests with the top ten. Sequencing used PBMCs. The receptors were sampled from an adult with tuberculosis. Both conserved end residues are part of each CDR3. The D gene is left open where the match is weak. Clone size is given for some rows only: seen once, a few or many times, or a class if the clone is expanded.

TRBV2	.	.	TRBJ2-1	TGTGCCAACTATAGATTTGAAAACAATGAGCAGTTCTTC	CANYRFENNEQFF
TRBV9	TRBD1	.	TRBJ2-5	TGTGCCAGCGCCGAGGGGGCTCGGGAGACCCAGTACTTC	CASAEGARETQYF
TRBV7-8	.	large	TRBJ2-5	TGTGCCAGCAGCTGGTCAGGGAACCAAGAGACCCAGTACTTC	CASSWSGNQETQYF
TRBV5-4	.	.	TRBJ2-7	TGTGCCAGCGGCCTACAGGGAGTGGAGGACGAGCAGTACTTC	CASGLQGVEDEQYF
TRBV6-6	.	.	TRBJ1-2	TGTGCCAGCAGTCGCACCCCCCACTTCATCGGCTATGGCTACACCTTC	CASSRTPHFIGYGYTF
TRBV5-6	TRBD1	few	TRBJ1-1	TGTGCCAGCAGCAGAGGGGGCGTGGGCACTGAAGCTTTCTTT	CASSRGGVGTEAFF
TRBV13	TRBD2	.	TRBJ2-7	TGTGCCAGCAGCCCCCCAGCGGGGGGGCTGCACGAGCAGTACTTC	CASSPPAGGLHEQYF
TRBV30	TRBD1	.	TRBJ1-1	TGTGCCTGGAGTCTCCTCGACAGGGGCGGCACTGAAGCTTTCTTT	CAWSLLDRGGTEAFF
TRBV11-1	.	.	TRBJ1-5	TGTGCCAGCAGCCTAAACAGTTATCAGCCCCAGCATTTT	CASSLNSYQPQHF
TRBV6-1	.	.	TRBJ2-1	TGTGCCACCCGGGTTTACTCCTACAATGAGCAGTTCTTC	CATRVYSYNEQFF
TRBV27	.	.	TRBJ1-1	TGTGCCAGCAGTTTACCAGGGAAGGGAGGGAACACTGAAGCTTTCTTT	CASSLPGKGGNTEAFF
TRBV29-1	.	.	TRBJ1-5	TGCAGCGTTGAAGACCGCCGGGAATTCCGTTTCTATAGCAATCAGCCCCAGCATTTT	CSVEDRREFRFYSNQPQHF
TRBV11-2	.	.	TRBJ1-4	TGTGCCAGCAGCTTAGAGTTCGGGGGAACTAATGAAAAACTGTTTTTT	CASSLEFGGTNEKLFF
TRBV10-3	.	.	TRBJ1-1	TGTGCCATCAGTGGGGGAGCAGGGGTGGGTACTGAAGCTTTCTTT	CAISGGAGVGTEAFF
TRBV5-1	TRBD1	.	TRBJ2-1	TGCGCCAGCAGCTTGGGGGACAGGGGGCCCAATGAGCAGTTCTTC	CASSLGDRGPNEQFF
TRBV7-9	.	.	TRBJ2-1	TGTGCCAGCAGCTTAGTTGCCAGTAACAATGAGCAGTTCTTC	CASSLVASNNEQFF
TRBV9	.	.	TRBJ2-5	TGTGCCAGCAGCGTAGCTACAGGAGGGACTTACCAAGAGACCCAGTACTTC	CASSVATGGTYQETQYF
TRBV19	.	.	TRBJ1-2	TGTGCCAGTAGTATAATTGGGCAGACCTATGGCTACACCTTC	CASSIIGQTYGYTF
TRBV7-2	TRBD1	.	TRBJ2-5	TGTGCCAGCAGCCCTCTGACAGGGGGTAGAGAGACCCAGTACTTC	CASSPLTGGRETQYF
TRBV7-8	TRBD1	.	TRBJ1-5	TGTGCCAGCAGCTGGAGGATTAGACAGGGCCTTCTTTATAGCAATCAGCCCCAGCATTTT	CASSWRIRQGLLYSNQPQHF
TRBV9	.	.	TRBJ2-3	TGTGCCAGCAAACCTGGGGGGGCCAGCACAGATACGCAGTATTTT	CASKPGGASTDTQYF
TRBV5-1	TRBD2	.	TRBJ2-3	TGCGCCAGCAGCACCGGGACTAGCTTGACAGATACGCAGTATTTT	CASSTGTSLTDTQYF
TRBV7-3	TRBD1	.	TRBJ2-3	TGTGCCAGCAGCTTGGGTGGACAGGGCACAGATACGCAGTATTTT	CASSLGGQGTDTQYF
TRBV19	.	.	TRBJ2-7	TGTGCCAGTAGTATCGGACAGAACATCTACGAGCAGTACTTC	CASSIGQNIYEQYF
TRBV5-1	TRBD1	.	TRBJ1-4	TGCGCCAGCAGCTTGGCGAAGACAGGGGGGAATGAAAAACTGTTTTTT	CASSLAKTGGNEKLFF
TRBV6-1	.	.	TRBJ2-5	TGTGCCAGCAGGGGAGTAGGAGTTGGGGCCCAGTACTTC	CASRGVGVGAQYF
TRBV4-1	.	few	TRBJ1-5	TGCGCCAGCAGCCAAGATGGGGGGGGCGATCAGCCCCAGCATTTT	CASSQDGGGDQPQHF
TRBV9	.	.	TRBJ2-7	TGTGCCAGCAGCGTAGCAGGGGGGAGCGAGCAGTACTTC	CASSVAGGSEQYF
TRBV6-1	.	.	TRBJ2-7	TGTGCCAGCAGCCCCGACAGAAGCTCCTACGAGCAGTACTTC	CASSPDRSSYEQYF
TRBV7-3	TRBD2	.	TRBJ2-1	TGTGCCAGCAGCTTAACGCCTAGCGGGGGGGCCAATGAGCAGTTCTTC	CASSLTPSGGANEQFF
TRBV13	TRBD2	once	TRBJ2-1	TGTGCCAGCAGCTTAGGTCGTCTAGCGGGAAATGAGCAGTTCTTC	CASSLGRLAGNEQFF
TRBV7-9	TRBD1	.	TRBJ1-3	TGTGCCAGCAGCGTCCCGAAGGGGGCCAACTCTGGAAACACCATATATTTT	CASSVPKGANSGNTIYF
TRBV25-1	TRBD1	.	TRBJ2-7	TGTGCCAGCAGTAGCACCGGGACAGGAATTCGCTACGAGCAGTACTTC	CASSSTGTGIRYEQYF
TRBV10-3	.	.	TRBJ2-5	TGTGCCATCAGTGAGGGCAGGGGAGCTTCAGAGACCCAGTACTTC	CAISEGRGASETQYF
TRBV5-1	.	.	TRBJ1-1	TGCGCCAGCACCCCGGGGGGGACTGAAGCTTTCTTT	CASTPGGTEAFF
TRBV2	.	once	TRBJ1-5	TGTGCCAGCAGTGGAGCCCGATCGGGCAATCAGCCCCAGCATTTT	CASSGARSGNQPQHF
TRBV5-8	TRBD2	.	TRBJ2-1	TGTGCCAGCAGCCGCACTAGCGGTGTGTTCTACAATGAGCAGTTCTTC	CASSRTSGVFYNEQFF
TRBV12-2	.	.	TRBJ1-2	TGTGCAAGTCGCTTAGCGAGGGATGGCTACACCTTC	CASRLARDGYTF
TRBV27	.	.	TRBJ2-2	TGTGCCAGCAGTTTATTCGGGGAAGGCGGGGAGCTGTTTTTT	CASSLFGEGGELFF
TRBV27	TRBD1	.	TRBJ1-2	TGTGCCAGCCGATTGGGACAGGGACCTAACTATGGCTACACCTTC	CASRLGQGPNYGYTF
TRBV7-9	TRBD1	.	TRBJ2-3	TGTGCCAGCGGGGATGGGACAGGAGTCACAGATACGCAGTATTTT	CASGDGTGVTDTQYF
TRBV6-1	.	.	TRBJ1-1	TGTGCCAGCAAAGTGGTCAGGGGTGACACTGAAGCTTTCTTT	CASKVVRGDTEAFF
TRBV13	.	once	TRBJ2-1	TGTGCCAGCAGCCGTCCGGGACTCTCCTTCAATGAGCAGTTCTTC	CASSRPGLSFNEQFF
TRBV5-6	TRBD1	.	TRBJ1-3	TGTGCCAGCAGCTTCCCAGGGAGACAGGGCGGAAACACCATATATTTT	CASSFPGRQGGNTIYF
TRBV2	TRBD1	.	TRBJ2-7	TGTGCCAGCAGTGAAGGGGGTGGGACAGGGTCCCACGAGCAGTACTTC	CASSEGGGTGSHEQYF
TRBV7-9	TRBD2	.	TRBJ2-3	TGTGCCAGCAGCTTAGCGCGTCAGTCGGGAGGCCCCGGGGATACGCAGTATTTT	CASSLARQSGGPGDTQYF
TRBV9	TRBD2	.	TRBJ2-1	TGTGCCAGCAGCGTAGGCGGGGGAGACTACAATGAGCAGTTCTTC	CASSVGGGDYNEQFF
TRBV18	TRBD2	.	TRBJ2-7	TGTGCCAGCTCACCGGTAAGCGGGACGGGGCCCTACGAGCAGTACTTC	CASSPVSGTGPYEQYF
TRBV6-1	.	.	TRBJ2-1	TGTGCCAGCAGTGGCGGGCAGGCCTACAATGAGCAGTTCTTC	CASSGGQAYNEQFF
TRBV10-3	.	once	TRBJ1-6	TGTGCCATCAGTGAGTGGGAGGGAACTAATTCACCCCTCCACTTT	CAISEWEGTNSPLHF